This record concerns one TCR beta chain sequence. V shed 4 bases and J 4 bases; nucleotides not matched to a gene: 1. The CDR3 extends over 14 amino acids. In germline, CDR1 is SGHNT, CDR2 YYREEE (reference sequence). Samples held roughly 0.9-10 million cryopreserved PBMC, and DNA extraction followed. The source of the sample is a study of long-term antiretroviral therapy in people with HIV. Study as a whole: About a decade before 2015, the earliest samples were taken when ART was typically delayed.

Investigators performed immunoSEQ version v3.0 at survey level. Using immunoSEQ multiplex PCR, the repertoire was profiled, and TCRdb retains in-frame clones only, with some absent. The repertoire includes about 36,000 clones, roughly 87% of them detected once, and around 6.1% sits in the top ten. Sequencing was performed on unsorted PBMCs, taken 0.6 years after starting antiretroviral therapy. The TCR originated in a man between 18 and 35 years old with HIV. This chain connects TRBV5-4 to TRBJ2-7; 14 positions match TRBD2. The CDR3 is CASSGTSGSYEQYF. DNA for the CDR3: TGTGCCAGCAGCGGGACTAGCGGGAGTTACGAGCAGTACTTC.